Below, 9 T cell receptor beta chains from the same sample are listed, as sequenced in a study of blood T cell repertoires in COVID-19. The method was immunoSEQ multiplex PCR; TCRdb's version includes in-frame clones alone and lacks a portion of them. Of about 150,000 clones listed, roughly 89% are singletons. The sequencing sample was made of peripheral blood. The receptors derive from a young man with COVID-19, enrolled during active disease.

The chain uses TRBV13 and TRBJ2-7; tentatively, D is TRBD2 (6 bases). CDR1 is PRHDT, CDR2 FYEKMQ, per germline (reference sequence). The CDR3 length is 13 residues. V was shortened by 5 bases and J by 1 base, with 9 bases between the two germline ends. The CDR3 here is CASSPGLSYEQYF. The DNA of the CDR3 is TGTGCCAGCAGCCCCGGACTATCCTACGAGCAGTACTTC.

The rearrangement joins TRBV19 to TRBJ2-2; 10 nucleotides match TRBD1. Germline lookup yields CDR1 LNHDA and CDR2 SQIVND (reference sequence). V lost 3 bases and J lost 7; bases outside the gene matches: 8. The CDR3 has 16 residues. In nucleotides, the CDR3 is TGTGCCAGTAGTATGGAGACAGGGGGCGAGGACGGGGAGCTGTTTTTT. The encoded protein is CASSMETGGEDGELFF.

The genes are TRBV7-9 and TRBJ1-2, with TRBD1 identical over 10 bases. The germline V gene encodes CDR1 SEHNR and CDR2 FQNEAQ (reference sequence). The CDR3 is made up of 12 amino acids. V lost 5 bases to trimming and J lost 8 bases; unmatched junction nucleotides: 2. DNA for the CDR3: TGTGCCAGCAGCGGACAGGGGGGCGGCTACACCTTC. Translated: CASSGQGGGYTF.

The V gene is TRBV5-1, the J gene TRBJ2-3; 7 nucleotides align to TRBD2. The germline V gene has CDR1 SGHRS and CDR2 YFSETQ. The V segment lost 1 base and the J segment 0 bases; nucleotides outside the gene matches: 5. This CDR3 comprises 16 residues. In DNA form, the CDR3 reads TGCGCCAGCAGCTTGTCGACTAGCTTTAGCACAGATACGCAGTATTTT. Amino acids: CASSLSTSFSTDTQYF. Variable domain in full (rest from reference TRBV5-1 and TRBJ2-3): KAGVTQTPRYLIKTRGQQVTLSCSPISGHRSVSWYQQTPGQGLQFLFEYFSETQRNKGNFPGRFSGRQFSNSRSEMNVSTLELGDSALYLCASSLSTSFSTDTQYFGPGTRLTVL.

The chain has TRBV28 and TRBJ1-2; no clear D. Per germline, CDR1 MDHEN and CDR2 SYDVKM. This CDR3 contains 14 residues. Trimming cost V 7 bases and J 4 bases, with 16 bases left between them. CDR3 bases: TGTGCCAGCAATCTAAACCGTCAAACCTATGGCTACACCTTC. Protein product: CASNLNRQTYGYTF.

The V gene is TRBV27, the J gene TRBJ1-3; TRBD1 aligns across 7 bases. The CDR3 has 16 amino acids. The V gene end was trimmed by 6 bases and the J gene end by 3 bases; junction bases not matched to a gene: 11. Germline assignment: CDR1 MNHEY and CDR2 SMNVEV (reference sequence). CDR3 sequence reads: CASSRGQLSSGNTIYF. The CDR3, as DNA: TGTGCCAGCAGCAGGGGACAGTTATCAAGTGGAAACACCATATATTTT.

The chain recombines TRBV6-5 with TRBJ2-3; D is uncertain. The CDR3 runs 13 residues. Germline values: CDR1 MNHEY, CDR2 SVGAGI. V lost 3 bases and J lost 3, with 7 bases in between. The CDR3 region has the DNA TGTGCCAGCAGTTATCTAGAAACAGATACGCAGTATTTT. Protein: CASSYLETDTQYF.

In its sample, this clone was seen once. The chain has TRBV28 and TRBJ2-3; TRBD2 might be the D (6 bases). Trimming took off 3 bases at V and 2 bases at J, with 21 bases between the two ends. This CDR3 has 18 residues. Germline V gene lookup returns CDR1 MDHEN and CDR2 SYDVKM. CDR3 loop: CASSFSMRDLVHTDTQYF. The DNA of the CDR3 is TGTGCCAGCAGTTTCTCGATGCGGGACCTAGTACACACAGATACGCAGTATTTT.

V gene TRBV28 combines with J gene TRBJ2-7, with 9 bases aligning to TRBD2. Unmatched junction bases numbered 8, after V lost 5 bases and J lost 12 bases. The CDR3 runs 12 residues. Germline assignment: CDR1 MDHEN and CDR2 SYDVKM. The CDR3 here is CASSPGTSPPYF. The CDR3 DNA is TGTGCCAGCAGTCCCGGGACTAGCCCTCCGTACTTC.